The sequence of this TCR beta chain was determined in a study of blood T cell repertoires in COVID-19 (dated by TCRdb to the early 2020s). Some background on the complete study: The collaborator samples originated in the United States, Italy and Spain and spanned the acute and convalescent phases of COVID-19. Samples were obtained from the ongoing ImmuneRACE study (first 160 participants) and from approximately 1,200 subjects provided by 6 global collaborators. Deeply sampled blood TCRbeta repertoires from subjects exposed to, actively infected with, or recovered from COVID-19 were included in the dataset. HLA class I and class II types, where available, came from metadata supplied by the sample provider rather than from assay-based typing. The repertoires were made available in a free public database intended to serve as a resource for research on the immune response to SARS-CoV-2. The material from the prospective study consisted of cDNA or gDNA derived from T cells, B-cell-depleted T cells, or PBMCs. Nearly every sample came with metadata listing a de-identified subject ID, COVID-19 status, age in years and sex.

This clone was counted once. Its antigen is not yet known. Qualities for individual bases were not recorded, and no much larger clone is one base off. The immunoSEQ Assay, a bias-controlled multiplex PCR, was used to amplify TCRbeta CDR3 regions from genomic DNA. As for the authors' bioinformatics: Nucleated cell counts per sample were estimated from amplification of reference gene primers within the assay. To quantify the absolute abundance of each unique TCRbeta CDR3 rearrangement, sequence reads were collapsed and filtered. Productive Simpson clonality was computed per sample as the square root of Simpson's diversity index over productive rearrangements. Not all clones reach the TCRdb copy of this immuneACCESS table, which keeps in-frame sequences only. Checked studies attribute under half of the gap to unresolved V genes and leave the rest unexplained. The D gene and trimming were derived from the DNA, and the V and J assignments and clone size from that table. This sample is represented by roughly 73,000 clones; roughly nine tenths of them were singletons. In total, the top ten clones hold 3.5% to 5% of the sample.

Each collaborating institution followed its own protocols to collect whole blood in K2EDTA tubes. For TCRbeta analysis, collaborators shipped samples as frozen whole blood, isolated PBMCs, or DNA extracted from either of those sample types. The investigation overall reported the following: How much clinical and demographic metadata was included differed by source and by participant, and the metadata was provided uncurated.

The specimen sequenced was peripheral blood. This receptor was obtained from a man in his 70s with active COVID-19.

The CDR3 region has the sequence CASTAEHRGSPEQYF. In nucleotides, the sequence is TGTGCCAGTACGGCGGAGCACAGGGGCTCACCCGAGCAGTACTTC. The chain couples TRBV19 to TRBJ2-7; 7 central bases correspond to TRBD1. From its cysteine to its phenylalanine, the CDR3 spans 15 amino acids. The sequence is cut down to CDR3 DNA, 45 bases in frame from base 1. The germline V gene (reference sequence) yields LNHDA for CDR1 and SQIVND for CDR2. The V end gives up 7 bases and the J end 6 bases, leaving 15 bases in the junction not matched to a gene.